Described below is a single T cell receptor beta chain sequence and its context. Its antigen is undetermined. Trimming at V came to 5 bases and at J to 2 bases, leaving 4 bases not matched to a gene. The germline gives CDR1 SGHDT, CDR2 YYEEEE. The CDR3 consists of 15 residues. Across several immunoSEQ plates, the genomic DNA of each subset was split evenly. Produced via immunoSEQ multiplex PCR; TCRdb's table is partial and in-frame only. The sample shows about 2 million clones, approximately 94% of them seen only once. This specimen comes from a study of shared clonotypes between healthy human individuals. General study findings and limits: Rarefaction revealed incomplete sorted-subset sequencing despite large depth. On the whole, naive subsets had larger estimated richness than memory subsets had.

The naive CD8 subset, CD45RO-negative cells positively selected for CCR7, excluded terminally differentiated effector memory CD45RA+ cells. The chain uses TRBV5-6 and TRBJ2-5, with 12 bases lining up with TRBD2. The specimen was naive CD8+ T cells sorted from blood. The receptor was isolated from a young man in good health. The CDR3 region is CASSLAGGGQETQYF. CDR3 DNA: TGTGCCAGCAGTCTAGCGGGAGGGGGACAAGAGACCCAGTACTTC. Together with reference TRBV5-6 and TRBJ2-5, the CDR3 gives the full variable domain: DAGVTQSPTHLIKTRGQQVTLRCSPKSGHDTVSWYQQALGQGPQFIFQYYEEEERQRGNFPDRFSGHQFPNYSSELNVNALLLGDSALYLCASSLAGGGQETQYFGPGTRLLVL.